The subject of this entry is one T cell receptor (beta chain). Antigen specificity is unknown. The sample is drawn from a study of chemoradiotherapy in HPV16-positive cancers. Repertoires were sampled repeatedly during chemoradiotherapy. The study's findings and limits: For HPV16-positive patients, expanding HPV-responsive T cells associated with longer recurrence-free survival. Candidate HPV-specific clones and E7-related TCR motifs grew in tumor during treatment.

Profiling relied on immunoSEQ multiplex PCR, and the TCRdb table lists in-frame clones only, not all of them. The sample yields about 16,000 clones, just under 70% seen once. CDR1 is SQVTM and CDR2 is ANQGSEA in the germline V gene. Trimming took 7 bases from V and 3 from J, leaving 10 bases between them. CDR3 length equals 11 residues. The sequence derives from a human donor with HPV-associated anogenital cancer. This sequence joins TRBV29-1 and TRBJ2-7, with D perhaps TRBD1 (6 bases). Sequences were derived from tumor tissue, sampled from a patient who underwent chemoradiotherapy. This CDR3 reads CSAGDNYEQYF. The DNA of the CDR3 is TGCAGCGCTGGGGACAACTACGAGCAGTACTTC.